Listed here are 29 T cell receptor beta chains from one sample, sequenced in a study of long-term antiretroviral therapy in people with HIV. The assay used was immunoSEQ (version v3.0), run at survey level. Clones were sequenced by immunoSEQ multiplex PCR, and TCRdb holds only the in-frame ones, with some missing. The sample records roughly 36,000 clones, around four fifths being singletons. Material: unsorted PBMCs, obtained 0.4 years before starting antiretroviral therapy. The receptors shown here come from a man aged 18 to 30 with HIV.

V usage is TRBV30 and J usage is TRBJ2-7; D is uncertain. The CDR3 totals 14 residues. Trimming cost V 2 bases and J 1 base, with 12 bases left between them. In germline, CDR1 is GTSNPN, CDR2 SVGIG (reference sequence). CDR3 loop: CAWSKRWGSYEQYF. The CDR3 coding sequence is TGTGCCTGGAGTAAACGGTGGGGATCCTACGAGCAGTACTTC.

This sequence joins TRBV11-2 and TRBJ2-7, with 7 positions matching TRBD2. The length of the CDR3 is 15 residues. Germline CDR1 is SGHAT and CDR2 is FQNNGV. After removal of 6 bases from V and 3 bases from J, the junction contained 11 bases not matched to a gene. The CDR3 coding sequence is TGTGCCAGCAGTCTTGGGCTTCCGGGGGGCTACGAGCAGTACTTC. This encodes CASSLGLPGGYEQYF.

The rearrangement links TRBV19 to TRBJ1-5; D gene unclear. The CDR3 loop spans 13 amino acids. CDR1 LNHDA and CDR2 SQIVND come from the germline V gene (reference sequence). V lost 2 bases and J 7 bases, leaving 9 bases between the germline ends. The DNA for the CDR3 is TGTGCCAGTAGTATAAGCGGCGAACAGCCCCAGCATTTT. It encodes CASSISGEQPQHF.

This chain links TRBV4-1 with TRBJ1-1, with a tentative D call TRBD1 (5 bases). Germline V gives CDR1 MGHRA, CDR2 YSYEKL. The CDR3 covers 17 residues. V was clipped by 4 bases and J by 3 bases, with 21 bases between them. CDR3 bases: TGCGCCAGCAGCCGGACGGGACTCCAAAAAGGGGACACTGAAGCTTTCTTT. It encodes CASSRTGLQKGDTEAFF.

This clone was counted a single time. V is TRBV7-2 and J is TRBJ2-3; 9 bases agree with TRBD2. Germline assignment: CDR1 SGHTA and CDR2 FQGNSA. V dropped 4 bases and J dropped 5; count of bases not matched to a gene: 7. The CDR3 has 15 residues. The CDR3, as DNA: TGTGCCAGCAGCTCTAGCGGGAATCGCGTAGATACGCAGTATTTT. This encodes CASSSSGNRVDTQYF.

The chain joins TRBV5-1 to TRBJ2-2; 8 nucleotides line up with TRBD2. Germline-derived CDR1 and CDR2 are SGHRS and YFSETQ. After removal of 4 bases from V and 6 bases from J, the junction contained 8 bases not matched to a gene. The CDR3 spans 15 residues. The CDR3 loop is CASSRGGAEAGELFF. The DNA of the CDR3 is TGCGCCAGCAGCCGGGGGGGCGCGGAGGCCGGGGAGCTGTTTTTT.

J is TRBJ1-4 and V is TRBV13; possible D gene TRBD1, 5 bases. Between the trimmed V and J ends, which lost 5 bases and 0 bases, there was a span of 10 bases. There are 15 residues in the CDR3. CDR1 is PRHDT and CDR2 is FYEKMQ in the germline V gene (reference sequence). The CDR3, as DNA: TGTGCCAGCAGCCCTACAGGTGCAACTAATGAAAAACTGTTTTTT. Translation: CASSPTGATNEKLFF.

The chain joins TRBV27 to TRBJ2-5; TRBD2 agrees at 12 bases. The CDR3 is 18 amino acids. The V gene end was trimmed by 2 bases and the J gene end by 2 bases; junction bases not matched to a gene: 9. Germline V gene lookup returns CDR1 MNHEY and CDR2 SMNVEV (reference sequence). The CDR3 DNA sequence: TGTGCCAGCAGTTTAAGGGCTAGACTAGCGGGGGCACAAGAGACCCAGTACTTC. Translation: CASSLRARLAGAQETQYF.

As for this clone: Its ends do not fully match the called genes, so a read error is possible. This chain joins TRBV27 and TRBJ2-7; 7 nucleotides line up with TRBD1. Germline CDR1 reads MNHEY; CDR2 reads SMNVEV (reference sequence). The CDR3 runs to 14 residues. CDR3 amino acids: CASSYRQGSHEQYF. As DNA, the CDR3 is TGTGCCAGCAGTTACAGACAGGGCTCCCACGAGCAGTACTTC.

This chain joins TRBV7-2 and TRBJ2-1, with 15 nucleotides matching TRBD2. Germline loops: CDR1 SGHTA, CDR2 FQGNSA. The J segment lost 7 bases and the V segment lost 3 bases, leaving 4 bases of the junction unmatched. The CDR3 loop spans 16 amino acids. This chain's CDR3 is CASSFGTSGGFNEQFF. The CDR3 nucleotides are TGTGCCAGCAGCTTTGGGACTAGCGGGGGGTTTAATGAGCAGTTCTTC.

This chain joins TRBV7-9 and TRBJ1-4; a weak D match, TRBD1 (5 bases). The CDR3 has 15 amino acids. Germline V gene sequence: CDR1 SEHNR, CDR2 FQNEAQ (reference sequence). V lost 3 bases to trimming and J lost 4 bases, with 12 bases between them. The CDR3, as DNA: TGTGCCAGCAGCTTCGGGGACGGTGGTAATGAAAAACTGTTTTTT. Translating gives CASSFGDGGNEKLFF.

The chain is built from TRBV6-5 and TRBJ1-2; unclear D gene. This CDR3 has 11 residues. The V end was cut by 5 bases, the J end by 5 bases, with 6 bases between. Germline CDR1 and CDR2: MNHEY and SVGAGI. DNA of the CDR3: TGTGCCAGCAGTGCGCAGTATGGCTACACCTTC. As protein: CASSAQYGYTF.

The table lists this clone with a count of one. V gene TRBV6-6 combines with J gene TRBJ2-3; 9 positions agree with TRBD2. Germline V CDR1 and CDR2: MNHNY, SVGAGI (reference sequence). The CDR3 consists of 16 residues. V lost 5 bases, J lost 4 bases, and 10 bases stayed unmatched. The CDR3 reads CASSTKRGAGSDTQYF. The CDR3 DNA is TGTGCCAGCAGTACGAAGCGGGGGGCCGGTTCAGATACGCAGTATTTT.

The chain links TRBV10-3 to TRBJ2-3; 8 nucleotides match TRBD1. Germline CDR1 ENHRY, CDR2 SYGVKD. J was trimmed by 3 bases and V by 4 bases; bases with no gene match: 9. The CDR3 covers 16 residues. CDR3 loop: CAISGAQGASTDTQYF. CDR3 DNA: TGTGCCATCAGTGGAGCTCAGGGGGCTAGTACAGATACGCAGTATTTT.

The chain couples TRBV6-5 to TRBJ1-6; D is unclear. Germline-derived CDR1 and CDR2 are MNHEY and SVGAGI. The V end lost 5 bases, the J end lost 7 bases, and 9 bases lay between the germline ends. CDR3 length: 13 amino acids. CDR3 in DNA: TGTGCCAGCAGTCGCCGTGAAAATTCACCCCTCCACTTT. Protein sequence: CASSRRENSPLHF.

The J gene is TRBJ2-3, the V gene TRBV10-3, with D unresolved. Trimming removed 11 bases from V and 4 bases from J, with 13 bases in between. The CDR3 runs to 12 residues. The germline CDR1 and CDR2 sequences are ENHRY and SYGVKD. Here the CDR3 DNA reads TGTGCCTCTCAGGCCGGGCCAGATACGCAGTATTTT. Translation gives CASQAGPDTQYF.

The chain has TRBV11-3 and TRBJ1-6, with D uncertain. The CDR3 contains 16 residues. The V end was cut by 0 bases, the J end by 2 bases, with 8 bases between. CDR1 is SGHNT, CDR2 YENEEA, per germline. The CDR3 sequence is CASSLESTTYNSPLHF. As DNA, the CDR3 is TGTGCCAGCAGCTTAGAGTCGACCACCTATAATTCACCCCTCCACTTT.

CDR3 sequence (DNA): TGTGCCAGCAGCTTAGTCCGGGCCGGACAGAACTATGGCTACACCTTC. It specifies CASSLVRAGQNYGYTF. This chain uses TRBV7-2 with TRBJ1-2; D possibly corresponds to TRBD1 (6 bases). V was shortened by 1 base and J by 2 bases, with 14 bases between the two germline ends. Germline V gives CDR1 SGHTA, CDR2 FQGNSA. CDR3 length: 16 residues.

The CDR3 region is CASSLSRTGSYGYTF. CDR3 nucleotides: TGTGCCAGCAGCTTGAGTAGGACAGGATCCTATGGCTACACCTTC. The V gene is TRBV11-2, the J gene TRBJ1-2; 7 bases map to TRBD1. Trimming removed 3 bases from V and 4 bases from J; junction bases left unmatched: 8. The CDR3 runs 15 residues. Germline V gene lookup returns CDR1 SGHAT and CDR2 FQNNGV.

The rearrangement uses TRBV7-8 and TRBJ2-1; TRBD2 matches 12 bases. This CDR3 is 17 amino acids long. Germline V gene sequence: CDR1 SGHVS, CDR2 FQNEAQ. V lost 3 bases, J lost 9 bases, and 12 bases stayed unmatched. CDR3 loop: CASSFLRPSGRESEQFF. In DNA, the CDR3 is TGTGCCAGCAGCTTCCTTAGGCCTAGCGGGAGGGAAAGTGAGCAGTTCTTC.

V gene TRBV5-5 combines with J gene TRBJ2-5; 8 nucleotides line up with TRBD2. Trimming removed 3 bases from V and 6 bases from J; junction bases left unmatched: 7. There are 14 residues in the CDR3. CDR1 and CDR2 (germline): SGHKS, YYEKEE (reference sequence). Written as DNA, the CDR3 is TGTGCCAGCAGCTCGAACACGGGGGGGCAGACCCAGTACTTC. Encoded protein: CASSSNTGGQTQYF.

The chain uses TRBV30 and TRBJ2-2, with unresolved D. Germline V gene lookup returns CDR1 GTSNPN and CDR2 SVGIG (reference sequence). V lost 0 bases, J lost 2 bases, and 7 bases lay in between. The CDR3 has 14 residues. The CDR3 here is CAWSVGSNTGELFF. The CDR3 DNA is TGTGCCTGGAGTGTAGGCAGCAACACCGGGGAGCTGTTTTTT.

This chain uses TRBV5-6 with TRBJ1-1; TRBD1 is a possible D gene (6 bases). This CDR3 comprises 14 residues. Germline CDR1 SGHDT, CDR2 YYEEEE. Trimming pared 1 base from V and 9 bases from J, leaving 16 bases between. In DNA form, the CDR3 reads TGTGCCAGCAGCTTGAGGGACACCCGAATGAAAGCTTTCTTT. Protein product: CASSLRDTRMKAFF.

J is TRBJ2-7 and V is TRBV7-2, with D perhaps being TRBD1 or TRBD2 (5 bases each). The CDR3 extends over 13 amino acids. Trimming pared 5 bases from V and 6 bases from J, leaving 14 bases between. Looked up from germline, CDR1 is SGHTA and CDR2 is FQGNSA. The CDR3 spells CASSIGTQSEQYF. CDR3 nucleotides: TGTGCCAGCAGCATCGGGACCCAATCCGAGCAGTACTTC.

The genes are TRBV28 and TRBJ2-7, with D perhaps given as TRBD1 or TRBD2 (6 bases each). The CDR3 runs 16 residues. Trimming removed 5 bases from V and 2 bases from J, with 19 bases in between. Germline assignment: CDR1 MDHEN and CDR2 SYDVKM. The CDR3 DNA reads TGTGCCAGCAGTCCCCCGCTACCGGGGGCACCCTACGAGCAGTACTTC. Encoded protein: CASSPPLPGAPYEQYF.

This clone was seen a single time. The chain is built from TRBV19 and TRBJ2-2; 10 nucleotides align to TRBD1. The CDR3 has 14 residues. Trimming cost V 7 bases and J 7 bases; bases outside gene matches: 6. Per the germline V gene, CDR1 is LNHDA and CDR2 is SQIVND (reference sequence). CDR3: CASIRQGASGELFF. CDR3 bases: TGTGCCAGTATACGACAGGGGGCAAGCGGGGAGCTGTTTTTT.

V and J are TRBV5-8 and TRBJ1-1, with no clear D. Germline V lookup: CDR1 SGHTS, CDR2 YDEGEE. Trimming shortened V by 3 bases and J by 5 bases, and 20 bases separated the two germline ends. The CDR3 extends over 16 amino acids. For the CDR3, the DNA is TGTGCCAGCAGCTCCTCCTGGAGGACGGTGGGGACTGAAGCTTTCTTT. Protein sequence: CASSSSWRTVGTEAFF.

The CDR3 bases are TGTGCCAGCTACGCGGGGGAACCCTCGGGCGGGGAGCTGTTTTTT. Translating gives CASYAGEPSGGELFF. This chain joins TRBV7-8 and TRBJ2-2; 7 bases match TRBD2. CDR1 SGHVS and CDR2 FQNEAQ come from the germline V gene. After removal of 8 bases from V and 7 bases from J, the junction contained 13 bases not matched to a gene. CDR3 length equals 15 residues. Full variable domain (rest looked up from reference TRBV7-8 and TRBJ2-2): GAGVSQSPRYKVAKRGQDVALRCDPISGHVSLFWYQQALGQGPEFLTYFQNEAQLDKSGLPSDRFFAERPEGSVSTLKIQRTQQEDSAVYLCASYAGEPSGGELFFGEGSRLTVL.

This clone was recorded once. V gene TRBV5-6 combines with J gene TRBJ1-1; D not certain. The CDR3 has 13 amino acids. Trimming shortened V by 5 bases and J by 0 bases, and 8 bases separated the two germline ends. Germline V gene data show CDR1 as SGHDT and CDR2 as YYEEEE. Written as DNA, the CDR3 is TGTGCCAGCAGTAGTGAACTGAACACTGAAGCTTTCTTT. The encoded protein is CASSSELNTEAFF. Using reference TRBV5-6 and TRBJ1-1 for the parts outside the CDR3, the full variable domain is DAGVTQSPTHLIKTRGQQVTLRCSPKSGHDTVSWYQQALGQGPQFIFQYYEEEERQRGNFPDRFSGHQFPNYSSELNVNALLLGDSALYLCASSSELNTEAFFGQGTRLTVV.